These 21 T cell receptor beta chains came from one sample sequenced in a study of T cells expressing NK-cell markers (dated by TCRdb to 2019 to 2021). The method behind the library was 5' RACE. TCRdb shows the sequencer as Illumina HiSeq 2000. TCRdb reanalyzed the reads, keeping one entry per CDR3 protein sequence and omitting DNA. The data table for this sample lists almost 450,000 distinct CDR3 sequences. Of the sample, 7.3% is held by the ten largest clones. Sample: blood T cells: a sorted CD56 or NKG2C T cell subset, CD4+ or CD8+ T cells, or bulk PBMC T cells (not recorded which). Every receptor here comes from a woman aged 18-69 years in good health.

The V and J genes are TRBV7-8 and TRBJ1-1. Germline CDR1 and CDR2: SGHVS and FQNEAQ. This CDR3 comprises 15 residues. The CDR3 loop is CASRKRGPMNTEAFF.

This chain connects TRBV9 to TRBJ2-1; with no DNA, the TCRdb D assignment of TRBD1 cannot be verified. The V gene's germline CDR1 is SGDLS and CDR2 YYNGEE. CDR3 size: 15 residues. The CDR3 loop reads CASSKEGTAQDEQFF.

The chain couples TRBV7-2 to TRBJ2-5; TCRdb indicates TRBD1, and absent DNA this call remains unverified. This CDR3 comprises 14 residues. Germline loops: CDR1 SGHTA, CDR2 FQGNSA. CDR3 amino acids: CASSPGGAYPTQYF.

The chain couples TRBV28 to TRBJ2-1. The CDR3 spans 13 residues. Germline V lookup: CDR1 MDHEN, CDR2 SYDVKM. The CDR3 loop is CASSLVASNEQFF.

This chain links TRBV27 with TRBJ2-1; TCRdb's D call of TRBD2 is untestable without DNA. Germline loops: CDR1 MNHEY, CDR2 SMNVEV (reference sequence). The CDR3 has 13 amino acids. CDR3 protein: CASSWASGNEQFF.

The J gene is TRBJ2-1, the V gene TRBV5-5. Germline CDR1 is SGHKS and CDR2 is YYEKEE (reference sequence). This CDR3 comprises 14 residues. The CDR3 loop is CASSLAGTTNEQFF. Together with reference TRBV5-5 and TRBJ2-1, the CDR3 gives the full variable domain: DAGVTQSPTHLIKTRGQQVTLRCSPISGHKSVSWYQQVLGQGPQFIFQYYEKEERGRGNFPDRFSARQFPNYSSELNVNALLLGDSALYLCASSLAGTTNEQFFGPGTRLTVL.

The J gene is TRBJ2-2, the V gene TRBV4-2; with no DNA, the TCRdb D assignment of TRBD1 cannot be verified. The CDR3 runs 15 residues. CDR1 is LGHNA, CDR2 YNFKEQ, per germline. The CDR3 is CASSPTGTNTGELFF.

The CDR3 sequence: CASAGTSSGNEQFF. V is TRBV5-1 and J is TRBJ2-1. CDR3 length: 14 residues. Germline V gives CDR1 SGHRS, CDR2 YFSETQ.

The rearrangement uses TRBV6-1 and TRBJ1-5. CDR3 length equals 14 residues. CDR1 is MNHNS and CDR2 is SASEGT in the germline V gene. The chain's CDR3 is CASSRGYSNQPQHF.

This chain connects TRBV20-1 to TRBJ2-1; TCRdb returns TRBD2, unconfirmable since there is no DNA. Per germline, CDR1 DFQATT and CDR2 SNEGSKA (reference sequence). The length of the CDR3 is 16 residues. The chain's CDR3 is CSASGHWAVPRGEQFF.

The chain combines TRBV7-3 with TRBJ1-1; TCRdb selects TRBD1, and the lack of DNA leaves this call unchecked. This CDR3 spans 14 amino acids. Looked up from germline, CDR1 is SGHTA and CDR2 is FQGTGA. Here the CDR3 reads CASSLTGGNTEAFF. The full variable domain, completed using reference TRBV7-3 and TRBJ1-1, is GAGVSQTPSNKVTEKGKYVELRCDPISGHTALYWYRQSLGQGPEFLIYFQGTGAADDSGLPNDRFFAVRPEGSVSTLKIQRTERGDSAVYLCASSLTGGNTEAFFGQGTRLTVV.

The V call is TRBV24-1, the J call TRBJ2-2; TCRdb returns TRBD1, unconfirmable since there is no DNA. Germline assignment: CDR1 KGHDR and CDR2 SFDVKD. The CDR3 covers 14 residues. This CDR3 is CATSGDRGRGELFF.

The chain couples TRBV6-5 to TRBJ2-3. The CDR3 is made up of 13 amino acids. The V gene's germline CDR1 is MNHEY and CDR2 SVGAGI. The CDR3 region is CASSYFALDTQYF.

The chain couples TRBV20-1 to TRBJ2-1; TCRdb indicates TRBD2, and absent DNA this call remains unverified. The CDR3 covers 15 residues. CDR1 and CDR2 from the germline V gene are DFQATT and SNEGSKA (reference sequence). The CDR3 sequence is CSAARTSGSWNEQFF.

CDR3 residues: CASSPEGQWNTGELFF. The V gene is TRBV5-6, the J gene TRBJ2-2; the TCRdb D gene call, TRBD1, has no DNA to confirm it. The CDR3 length is 16 residues. Per the germline V gene, CDR1 is SGHDT and CDR2 is YYEEEE.

The chain links TRBV5-1 to TRBJ1-6; TCRdb's assignment of TRBD1 cannot be checked, as there is no DNA. Germline-derived CDR1 and CDR2 are SGHRS and YFSETQ. The CDR3 length is 15 residues. This CDR3 is CASSLTGQGGSPHHF.

The chain links TRBV7-2 to TRBJ1-6; lacking DNA, the TRBD1 call made by TCRdb goes unchecked. The CDR3 length is 12 residues. Germline-derived CDR1 and CDR2 are SGHTA and FQGNSA. The CDR3 is CASSRLQGSLHF.

CDR3 in amino acids: CASSYSAGYEQYF. The chain is built from TRBV6-5 and TRBJ2-7. From germline, CDR1 is MNHEY and CDR2 SVGAGI. The CDR3 is 13 residues long.

J is TRBJ2-3 and V is TRBV28; lacking DNA, the TRBD2 call made by TCRdb goes unchecked. The CDR3 length is 15 residues. CDR1 and CDR2 (germline): MDHEN, SYDVKM. CDR3 loop: CASSWAGGYGDTQYF.

V is TRBV5-1 and J is TRBJ1-2. Germline V gene data show CDR1 as SGHRS and CDR2 as YFSETQ. The CDR3 covers 13 residues. CDR3 in amino acids: CASSFEPNYGYTF.

The chain joins TRBV11-3 to TRBJ2-3; no DNA is available, so the TRBD1 call from TCRdb remains unchecked. From germline, CDR1 is SGHNT and CDR2 YENEEA. The CDR3 length is 15 residues. CDR3 sequence: CASSFGDSPADTQYF.